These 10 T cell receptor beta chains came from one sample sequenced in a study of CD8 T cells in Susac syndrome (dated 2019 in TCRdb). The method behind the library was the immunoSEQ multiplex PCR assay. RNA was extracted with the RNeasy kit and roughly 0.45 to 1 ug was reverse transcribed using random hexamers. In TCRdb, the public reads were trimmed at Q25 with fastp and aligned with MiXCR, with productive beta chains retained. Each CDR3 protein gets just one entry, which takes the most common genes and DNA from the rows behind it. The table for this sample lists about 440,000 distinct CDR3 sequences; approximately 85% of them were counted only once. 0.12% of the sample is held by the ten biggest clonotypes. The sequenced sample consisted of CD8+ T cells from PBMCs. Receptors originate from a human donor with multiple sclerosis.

CDR3 loop: CASRAGSEAFF. CDR3 coding DNA: TGTGCCAGCAGGGCCGGTTCTGAAGCTTTCTTT. The chain links TRBV6-5 to TRBJ1-1, with D uncertain. V shed 6 bases and J shed 6 bases, with 8 bases lying between them. The CDR3 contains 11 residues. Germline assignment: CDR1 MNHEY and CDR2 SVGAGI.

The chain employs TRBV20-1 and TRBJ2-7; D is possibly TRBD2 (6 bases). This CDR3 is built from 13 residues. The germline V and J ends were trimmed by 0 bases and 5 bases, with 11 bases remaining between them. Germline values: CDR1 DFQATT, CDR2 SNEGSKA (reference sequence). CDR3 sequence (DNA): TGCAGTGCTAGAGATCTCGGCGGGGACGAGCAGTACTTC. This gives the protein CSARDLGGDEQYF.

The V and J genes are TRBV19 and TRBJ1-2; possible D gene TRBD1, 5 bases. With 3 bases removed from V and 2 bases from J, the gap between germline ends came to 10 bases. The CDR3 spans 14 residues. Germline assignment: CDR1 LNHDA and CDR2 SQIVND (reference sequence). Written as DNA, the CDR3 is TGTGCCAGTAGTATTTATGGGGCCAACTATGGCTACACCTTC. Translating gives CASSIYGANYGYTF.

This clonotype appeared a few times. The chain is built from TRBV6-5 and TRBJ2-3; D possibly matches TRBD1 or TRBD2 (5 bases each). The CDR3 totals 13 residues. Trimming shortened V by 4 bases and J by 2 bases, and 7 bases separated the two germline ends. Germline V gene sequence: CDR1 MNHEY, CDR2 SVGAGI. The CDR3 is CASSWDDTDTQYF. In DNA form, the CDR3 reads TGTGCCAGCAGTTGGGACGACACAGATACGCAGTATTTT.

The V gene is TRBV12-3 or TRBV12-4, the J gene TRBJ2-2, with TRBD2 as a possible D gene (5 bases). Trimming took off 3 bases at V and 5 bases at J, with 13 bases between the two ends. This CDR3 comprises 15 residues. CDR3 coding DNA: TGTGCCAGCAGTTTCCCGGGATGGGATACCGGGGAGCTGTTTTTT. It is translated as CASSFPGWDTGELFF.

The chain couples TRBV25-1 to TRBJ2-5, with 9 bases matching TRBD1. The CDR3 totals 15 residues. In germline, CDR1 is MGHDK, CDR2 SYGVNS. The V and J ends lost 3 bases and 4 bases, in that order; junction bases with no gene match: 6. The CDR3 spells CASSDLDRGGETQYF. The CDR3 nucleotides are TGTGCCAGCAGTGACCTGGACAGGGGCGGAGAGACCCAGTACTTC.

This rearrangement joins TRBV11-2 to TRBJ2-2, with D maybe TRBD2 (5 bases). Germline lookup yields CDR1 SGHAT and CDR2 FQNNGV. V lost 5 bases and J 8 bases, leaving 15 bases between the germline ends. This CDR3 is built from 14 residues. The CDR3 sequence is CASSRGVRFGELFF. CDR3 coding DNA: TGTGCCAGCAGCCGGGGAGTACGGTTTGGGGAGCTGTTTTTT. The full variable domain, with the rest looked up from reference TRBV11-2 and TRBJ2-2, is EAGVAQSPRYKIIEKRQSVAFWCNPISGHATLYWYQQILGQGPKLLIQFQNNGVVDDSQLPKDRFSAERLKGVDSTLKIQPAKLEDSAVYLCASSRGVRFGELFFGEGSRLTVL.

This CDR3 reads CSALTGLNYGYTF. The CDR3 nucleotides read TGCAGTGCCCTGACAGGGCTTAACTATGGCTACACCTTC. The V gene is TRBV20-1, the J gene TRBJ1-2; 7 nucleotides agree with TRBD1. Germline CDR1 is DFQATT and CDR2 is SNEGSKA (reference sequence). Trimming removed 6 bases from V and 1 base from J; junction bases left unmatched: 5. The CDR3 consists of 13 residues.

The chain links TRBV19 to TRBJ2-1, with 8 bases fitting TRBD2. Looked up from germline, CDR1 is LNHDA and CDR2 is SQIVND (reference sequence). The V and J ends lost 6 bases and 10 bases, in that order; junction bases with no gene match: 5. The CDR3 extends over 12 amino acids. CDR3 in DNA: TGTGCCAGTAGCCCCAGGACTAGCGAGCAGTTCTTC. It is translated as CASSPRTSEQFF.

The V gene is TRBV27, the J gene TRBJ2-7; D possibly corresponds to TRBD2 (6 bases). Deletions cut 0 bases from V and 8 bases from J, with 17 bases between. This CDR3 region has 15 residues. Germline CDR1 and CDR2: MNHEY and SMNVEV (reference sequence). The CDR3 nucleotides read TGTGCCAGCAGTTTATCGGGGGGAGGTGGTATAAAGCAGTACTTC. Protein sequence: CASSLSGGGGIKQYF.